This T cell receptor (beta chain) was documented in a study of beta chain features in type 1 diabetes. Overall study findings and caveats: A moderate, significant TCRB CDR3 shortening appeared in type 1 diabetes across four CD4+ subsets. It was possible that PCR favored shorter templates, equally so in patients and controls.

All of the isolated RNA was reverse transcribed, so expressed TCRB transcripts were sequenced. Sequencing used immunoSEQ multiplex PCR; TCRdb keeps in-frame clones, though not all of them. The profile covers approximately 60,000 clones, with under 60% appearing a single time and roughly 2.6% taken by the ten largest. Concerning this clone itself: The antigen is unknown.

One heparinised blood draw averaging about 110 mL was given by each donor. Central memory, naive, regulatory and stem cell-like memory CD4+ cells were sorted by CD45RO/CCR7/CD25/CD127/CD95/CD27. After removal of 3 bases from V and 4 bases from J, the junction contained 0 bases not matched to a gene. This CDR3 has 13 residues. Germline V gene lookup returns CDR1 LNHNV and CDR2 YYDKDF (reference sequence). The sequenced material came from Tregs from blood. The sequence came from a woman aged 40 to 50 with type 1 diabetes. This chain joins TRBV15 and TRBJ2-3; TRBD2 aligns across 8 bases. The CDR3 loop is CATSSGRADTQYF. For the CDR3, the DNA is TGTGCCACCAGCAGCGGGAGGGCAGATACGCAGTATTTT.